Below are 7 T cell receptor beta chains sequenced from a single sample in a study of regulatory T cells in long-lasting Graves disease. The sample's time point: newly diagnosed GD, antithyroid drugs for less than 3 months. The TCR library was prepared using RNA isolated from PBMCs. Building of the TCR beta libraries involved iRepertoire HTBI primers and Arm-PCR of CDR3 regions. TCRdb passed the multiplex PCR reads through MiXCR, listing each CDR3 protein once. The sample lists under 300,000 distinct CDR3 sequences, 20% to 25% seen once, with 11% to 15% in the top ten. The starting material was peripheral blood mononuclear cells (PBMCs), obtained at new diagnosis, from a patient treated with antithyroid drugs. The receptors originated from a female donor with Graves disease.

This clonotype was seen many times. The chain is built from TRBV2 and TRBJ2-3, with 12 bases matching TRBD2. The V gene end was trimmed by 1 base and the J gene end by 3 bases; junction bases not matched to a gene: 2. The germline V gene has CDR1 SNHLY and CDR2 FYNNEI. The CDR3 has 16 residues. The CDR3 protein is CASSEGLAGETDTQYF. The CDR3 nucleotides read TGTGCCAGCAGTGAAGGACTAGCGGGAGAGACAGATACGCAGTATTTT. Drawing the rest from reference TRBV2 and TRBJ2-3, the complete variable domain is EPEVTQTPSHQVTQMGQEVILRCVPISNHLYFYWYRQILGQKVEFLVSFYNNEISEKSEIFDDQFSVERPDGSNFTLKIRSTKLEDSAMYFCASSEGLAGETDTQYFGPGTRLTVL.

This clonotype was detected many times. The chain joins TRBV18 to TRBJ2-7, with D possibly being TRBD2 (5 bases). Per germline, CDR1 KGHSH and CDR2 LQKENI. V was clipped by 4 bases and J by 3 bases, with 10 bases between them. The CDR3 loop spans 13 amino acids. CDR3 nucleotide sequence: TGTGCCAGCTCACTCGGACGGGACTACGAGCAGTACTTC. Translation gives CASSLGRDYEQYF.

This clonotype was observed many times. The chain has TRBV20-1 and TRBJ2-7; 7 positions match TRBD2. The CDR3 is 13 amino acids. The ends lost 0 bases at V and 5 bases at J; junction bases unmatched: 4. CDR1 and CDR2 (germline): DFQATT, SNEGSKA (reference sequence). CDR3 in DNA: TGCAGTGCTAGAGAGGGAGGGCAGGACGAGCAGTACTTC. Protein product: CSAREGGQDEQYF.

In DNA form, the CDR3 reads TGCGCCAGCAGCCATCAGGGGTACTCGGCCCGTAATGAGCAGTTCTTC. The encoded protein is CASSHQGYSARNEQFF. The V and J genes are TRBV4-3 and TRBJ2-1; D is possibly TRBD1 (6 bases). This CDR3 is built from 16 residues. Trimming stripped 3 bases from V and 7 bases from J, with 19 bases between. Per the germline V gene, CDR1 is LGHNA and CDR2 is YSLEER.

Points on this clonotype: This could be a read error, since a much larger clone is one nucleotide away. The conserved closing phenylalanine or tryptophan is absent in this CDR3, likely reflecting a read error. This chain connects TRBV27 to TRBJ2-7; 8 bases map to TRBD2. J gave up 4 bases and V 1 base, and 18 bases lay outside the gene matches. The CDR3 contains 19 residues. The germline V gene encodes CDR1 MNHEY and CDR2 SMNVEV (reference sequence). CDR3: CASSLLPGALAGRYYEQYL. Here the CDR3 DNA reads TGTGCCAGCAGTTTATTACCGGGGGCGTTAGCGGGAAGGTATTACGAGCAGTACCTC.

This clonotype was counted many times. The chain combines TRBV28 with TRBJ2-1, with TRBD2 matching 10 bases. The CDR3 is 16 amino acids. The ends lost 7 bases at V and 7 bases at J; junction bases unmatched: 13. The germline CDR1 and CDR2 sequences are MDHEN and SYDVKM. CDR3 sequence: CASTRRPSGRRNEQFF. In nucleotides, the CDR3 is TGTGCCAGCACCCGGCGGCCTAGCGGGAGAAGGAATGAGCAGTTCTTC.

Comments on this clonotype: Possible read error: a much larger clone is one base away. The chain couples TRBV15 to TRBJ1-1; a weak D match, TRBD1 (6 bases). This CDR3 is built from 15 residues. Germline CDR1 reads LNHNV; CDR2 reads YYDKDF (reference sequence). CDR3 sequence reads: CATSSGGHLNAEAFF. The CDR3 region has the DNA TGTGCCACCAGCAGTGGGGGACACCTGAACGCTGAAGCTTTCTTT.